The present TCR beta chain was sequenced within a study of blood T cell repertoires in COVID-19. Turning to the study itself: PBMCs, B-cell-depleted T cells, or T cells were the source of the cDNA or gDNA that made up the material.

This clone appeared a single time. The method was immunoSEQ multiplex PCR; TCRdb's version includes in-frame clones alone and lacks a portion of them. The sample has approximately 220,000 clones, approximately 90% seen once. The CDR3 loop spans 15 amino acids. Germline trimming cut 3 bases from V and 4 bases from J; bases unmatched to any gene: 8. Germline V gene data show CDR1 as MGHRA and CDR2 as YSYEKL. This TCR was recovered from a woman younger than 30 in a cohort exposed to, infected with or recovered from COVID-19 (not recorded which). Sequenced material: PBMCs or T cells enriched from blood (not recorded which). The genes are TRBV4-1 and TRBJ1-2; 7 nucleotides align to TRBD1. CDR3 amino acids: CASSQEQGRPYGYTF. The CDR3 DNA reads as TGCGCCAGCAGCCAGGAACAGGGGAGGCCCTATGGCTACACCTTC.